Reported below is one TCR beta chain. No cognate antigen has been identified for it. Per-base qualities were not stored, and no clone one base away is much larger. The data stem from a study of blood T cell repertoires in COVID-19 (dated by TCRdb to 2020 to 2022). Background on the whole study: Samples from collaborators originated in the United States, Italy and Spain and spanned both the acute and convalescent phases of COVID-19. The prospective study material was composed of cDNA or gDNA derived from T cells, B-cell-depleted T cells, or PBMCs. Deeply sampled blood TCRbeta repertoires from subjects exposed to, actively infected with, or recovered from COVID-19 were included in the dataset. The repertoires were released in a freely available public database intended as a resource for research on the immune response to SARS-CoV-2. The samples were drawn from the first 160 participants of the ongoing ImmuneRACE study and from some 1,300 subjects provided by 6 global collaborators. Nearly every sample came with metadata listing a de-identified subject ID, COVID-19 status, age in years and sex. Where available, HLA class I and class II types were taken from metadata supplied by the sample provider and were not determined by assay-based typing.

The study at large found these results: The quantity of clinical and demographic metadata differed by source and by participant and was supplied without curation.

TCRbeta CDR3 regions were amplified from genomic DNA using the immunoSEQ Assay, a bias-controlled multiplex PCR. The authors' pipeline ran thus. Within the assay, amplification of reference gene primers was used to estimate how many nucleated cells each sample contained. To quantify the absolute abundance of each unique TCRbeta CDR3 rearrangement, sequence reads were collapsed and filtered. For each sample, productive Simpson clonality was calculated as the square root of Simpson's diversity index over productive rearrangements. The table was pulled from immuneACCESS by TCRdb, which kept in-frame rearrangements only. Such tables lose some clones; where checked, under half of the loss comes from unresolved V genes, and the rest has no known cause. V, J and clone size are taken as reported in that table, and D and trimming were inferred from the DNA itself. This sample lists fewer than 140,000 clones; 71% were detected once. Of the sample, less than 1% is held by the ten largest clones.

From cysteine to phenylalanine, the CDR3 is 16 amino acids long. Solely the CDR3 DNA is kept, with 48 bases framed from the first base. Trimming takes 6 bases off V and 7 bases off J; junction bases not matched to a gene: 13. CDR1 and CDR2, per the germline V gene, are MDHEN and SYDVKM. Each collaborating institution followed its own protocols to collect whole blood in K2EDTA tubes. For TCRbeta analysis, collaborator samples were shipped as frozen whole blood, as isolated PBMCs, or as DNA extracted from either sample type. The sequenced sample consisted of peripheral blood. This receptor chain uses TRBV28 and TRBJ1-5, and 9 bases in between align with TRBD1. This receptor was obtained from a human donor with acute or convalescent COVID-19. The donor label of this sample is uncertain. CDR3 reads: CASSRTGTGTKQPQHF. The sequence in DNA is TGTGCCAGCAGCCGCACCGGGACAGGGACGAAACAGCCCCAGCATTTT. The variable domain in full, with residues beyond the CDR3 obtained from the reference TRBV28 and TRBJ1-5 genes, is DVKVTQSSRYLVKRTGEKVFLECVQDMDHENMFWYRQDPGLGLRLIYFSYDVKMKEKGDIPEGYSVSREKKERFSLILESASTNQTSMYLCASSRTGTGTKQPQHFGDGTRLSIL.